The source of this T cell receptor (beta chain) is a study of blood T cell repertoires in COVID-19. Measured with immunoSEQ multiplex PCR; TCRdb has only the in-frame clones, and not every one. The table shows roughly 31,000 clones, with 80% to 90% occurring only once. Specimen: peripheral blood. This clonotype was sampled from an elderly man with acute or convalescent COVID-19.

The chain's CDR3 is CAWAVHQGLQGYTF. CDR3 DNA sequence: TGTGCCTGGGCTGTACACCAGGGCCTTCAGGGCTACACCTTC. The chain joins TRBV30 to TRBJ1-2; TRBD1 might be the D (5 bases). CDR1 is GTSNPN, CDR2 SVGIG, per germline (reference sequence). This CDR3 has 14 amino acids. The V end was cut by 5 bases, the J end by 8 bases, with 21 bases between.